This T cell receptor (beta chain) is drawn from a study of immune evolution from preneoplasia to lung adenocarcinoma. Some clones are missing from TCRdb's copy, which holds only in-frame ones; the method was immunoSEQ multiplex PCR. The sample includes 4,000 to 5,000 clones, 78% seen only once; the top ten take around 7.8%. There are 17 residues in the CDR3. V dropped 6 bases and J dropped 4 bases, with 21 bases sitting between them. Germline lookup yields CDR1 KGHSH and CDR2 LQKENI. The chain combines TRBV18 with TRBJ1-4, with D unresolved. The sequenced material came from FFPE normal lung tissue adjacent to the tumor. The origin of this receptor is a person aged 50-70 years with lung adenocarcinoma. The CDR3 loop is CASSPAGYRALNEKLFF. The DNA for the CDR3 is TGTGCCAGCTCGCCAGCGGGGTACCGAGCGCTTAATGAAAAACTGTTTTTT. Drawing the rest from reference TRBV18 and TRBJ1-4, the complete variable domain is NAGVMQNPRHLVRRRGQEARLRCSPMKGHSHVYWYRQLPEEGLKFMVYLQKENIIDESGMPKERFSAEFPKEGPSILRIQQVVRGDSAAYFCASSPAGYRALNEKLFFGSGTQLSVL.